This entry describes one T cell receptor (beta chain). What it binds is not known. This entry belongs to a study of T cell responses to AZD1222 COVID-19 vaccine. Study observations and caveats: Reports indicate that nearly half of spike-specific TCRs are directed at unmutated variant regions.

The V and J ends lost 3 bases and 5 bases respectively, with 13 bases between them. This CDR3 contains 14 residues. CDR1 and CDR2 from the germline V gene are SNHLY and FYNNEI. Clones were read by immunoSEQ multiplex PCR, and TCRdb kept only the in-frame ones, dropping some. The sample has approximately 220,000 clones; roughly 91% are singletons. V and J are TRBV2 and TRBJ1-1, with D uncertain. This specimen was peripheral blood, taken on day 0 of MenACWY control vaccination. The receptor's source is an adult in good health. The CDR3 reads CASSEGSLGTEAFF. CDR3 nucleotide sequence: TGTGCCAGCAGTGAGGGTTCATTGGGGACTGAAGCTTTCTTT.